This T cell receptor beta chain originates from a study of shared clonotypes between healthy human individuals. V was trimmed by 5 bases and J by 7 bases, leaving 24 bases between them. The CDR3 is 16 amino acids. CDR1 is LNHDA and CDR2 is SQIVND in the germline V gene (reference sequence). The assay was run at deep level. Splitting of each subset's genomic DNA was done evenly across several immunoSEQ plates. Researchers sequenced unsorted PBMC DNA using ten immunoSEQ deep assay plates. Repertoires were generated with immunoSEQ multiplex PCR, while TCRdb's copy carries only in-frame clones and drops some. The data show fewer than 650,000 clones, with roughly four fifths seen just once and approximately 12% held by the top ten. Study findings and constraints: It was the few donors that limited the genetic and exposure-history diversity represented.

Points on this clone: Its antigen is as yet unknown.

This receptor was identified in a woman aged 40 to 50 in good health. Some clones in this sample may be carry-over from other donors' samples. Input material: PBMCs. The V and J genes are TRBV19 and TRBJ2-7; perhaps TRBD2 as D (7 bases). CDR3 bases: TGTGCCAGTAGTGTTGCGGGGGCCCCCCCCTATTCGGAGCAGTACTTC. Translated: CASSVAGAPPYSEQYF.